This passage covers 8 T cell receptor beta chains from one sample sequenced in a study of T cell responses to AZD1222 COVID-19 vaccine. Measured with immunoSEQ multiplex PCR; TCRdb has only the in-frame clones, and not every one. The top ten clones hold 6% to 8% of a sample with over 85,000 clones, around 89% of them seen once. The specimen comprised peripheral blood, sampled on day 0 of AZD1222 vaccination. Receptors originate from an adult in good health.

The V call is TRBV7-9, the J call TRBJ2-5; TRBD1 matches at 8 bases. The CDR3 has 14 amino acids. V gave up 3 bases and J gave up 1 base; unmatched junction bases: 1. CDR1 is SEHNR, CDR2 FQNEAQ, per germline (reference sequence). This CDR3 is CASSFGTGQETQYF. The CDR3 DNA reads as TGTGCCAGCAGCTTTGGGACAGGCCAAGAGACCCAGTACTTC.

The chain combines TRBV11-2 with TRBJ2-7; 9 bases line up with TRBD2. Germline-derived CDR1 and CDR2 are SGHAT and FQNNGV. V was pared by 0 bases and J by 4 bases, with 4 bases of the junction left unmatched. The CDR3 loop spans 15 amino acids. CDR3 in amino acids: CASSLDPLAGYEQYF. The CDR3 nucleotides read TGTGCCAGCAGCTTAGATCCCCTAGCGGGGTACGAGCAGTACTTC.

This rearrangement joins TRBV6-6 to TRBJ2-1; the D gene is possibly TRBD2 (5 bases). Germline loops: CDR1 MNHNY, CDR2 SVGAGI (reference sequence). Deletions cut 8 bases from V and 1 base from J, with 9 bases between. This CDR3 contains 13 residues. The CDR3 nucleotides are TGTGCCAGCGAAGCGGATTCCTACAATGAGCAGTTCTTC. Protein sequence: CASEADSYNEQFF.

The chain carries TRBV6-5 and TRBJ2-7, with 13 nucleotides matching TRBD2. V lost 7 bases, J lost 7 bases, and 7 bases stayed unmatched. Germline assignment: CDR1 MNHEY and CDR2 SVGAGI. This CDR3 has 14 residues. The CDR3 DNA is TGTGCCAGCAAACTAGCGGGAGGGCCTGGGGAGCAGTACTTC. As protein: CASKLAGGPGEQYF.

The chain couples TRBV19 to TRBJ1-1, with D possibly TRBD1 on 6 matching bases. V lost 1 base and J lost 0, with 12 bases in between. The CDR3 is 16 amino acids. Germline CDR1 is LNHDA and CDR2 is SQIVND (reference sequence). CDR3 in DNA: TGTGCCAGTAGTATAGTTTCAGGGGCCGTGAACACTGAAGCTTTCTTT. This translates into CASSIVSGAVNTEAFF.

This chain joins TRBV30 and TRBJ1-4; D is unclear. The germline gives CDR1 GTSNPN, CDR2 SVGIG (reference sequence). The CDR3 sequence is 13 residues long. Trimming left V 1 base short and J 0 bases short, with 3 bases between. CDR3 sequence (DNA): TGTGCCTGGAGTGGTGCAACTAATGAAAAACTGTTTTTT. Translating it yields CAWSGATNEKLFF. The full variable domain, with the rest looked up from reference TRBV30 and TRBJ1-4, is SQTIHQWPATLVQPVGSPLSLECTVEGTSNPNLYWYRQAAGRGLQLLFYSVGIGQISSEVPQNLSASRPQDRQFILSSKKLLLSDSGFYLCAWSGATNEKLFFGSGTQLSVL.

The chain has TRBV7-2 and TRBJ2-2; TRBD2 is a possible D gene (5 bases). The V gene's germline CDR1 is SGHTA and CDR2 FQGNSA. The CDR3 spans 15 residues. The V end was cut by 1 base, the J end by 2 bases, with 8 bases between. This CDR3 is CASSLVASNTGELFF. The CDR3 DNA reads as TGTGCCAGCAGCTTAGTAGCGTCTAACACCGGGGAGCTGTTTTTT.

V and J are TRBV23-1 and TRBJ1-2, with TRBD1 as a possible D gene (5 bases). TRBV23-1 is identified as an open reading frame with a role that is uncertain. This CDR3 is built from 14 residues. The ends were cut back, 10 bases at V and 3 bases at J, with 18 bases in the middle. CDR3 loop: CATSWGVVDYGYTF. The CDR3 DNA sequence: TGCGCCACTTCCTGGGGGGTGGTGGACTATGGCTACACCTTC.